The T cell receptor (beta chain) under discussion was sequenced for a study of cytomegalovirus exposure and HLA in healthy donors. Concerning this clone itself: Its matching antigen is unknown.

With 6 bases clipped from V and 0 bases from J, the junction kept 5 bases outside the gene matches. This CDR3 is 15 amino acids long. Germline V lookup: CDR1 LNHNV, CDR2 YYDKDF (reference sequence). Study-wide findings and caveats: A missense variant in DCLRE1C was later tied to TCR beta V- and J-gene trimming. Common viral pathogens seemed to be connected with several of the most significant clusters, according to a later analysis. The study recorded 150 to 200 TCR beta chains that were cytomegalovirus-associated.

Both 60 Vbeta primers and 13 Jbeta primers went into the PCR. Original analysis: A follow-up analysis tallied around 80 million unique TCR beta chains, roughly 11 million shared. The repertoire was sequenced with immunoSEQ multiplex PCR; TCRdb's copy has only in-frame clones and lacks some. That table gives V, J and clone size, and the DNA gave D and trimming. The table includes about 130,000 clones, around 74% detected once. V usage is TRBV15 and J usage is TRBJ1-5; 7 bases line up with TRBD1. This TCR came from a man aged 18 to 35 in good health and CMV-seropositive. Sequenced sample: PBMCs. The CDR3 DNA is TGTGCCACCAGAGACAGGGCCCATAGCAATCAGCCCCAGCATTTT. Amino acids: CATRDRAHSNQPQHF. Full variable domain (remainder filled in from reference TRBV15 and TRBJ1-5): DAMVIQNPRYQVTQFGKPVTLSCSQTLNHNVMYWYQQKSSQAPKLLFHYYDKDFNNEADTPDNFQSRRPNTSFCFLDIRSPGLGDTAMYLCATRDRAHSNQPQHFGDGTRLSIL.